The 9 T cell receptor beta chains given below trace back to one sample, sequenced in a study of metastatic and nonmetastatic thyroid tumors. There were no patients who had received any treatment before thyroid surgery. TCRdb used MiXCR to call clones anew from the PCR reads. There are some 83,000 clones in the sample; 9.5% to 15% occur only once, and around 8.8% lies in the top ten. The sample consisted of tumor tissue. The receptors come from a female donor with papillary thyroid cancer or a benign thyroid nodule (not recorded which). Some clones in this sample may be carry-over from other donors' samples.

This clone was detected many times. The genes are TRBV7-8 and TRBJ1-1, with D possibly matching TRBD1 (6 bases). CDR3 length equals 14 residues. CDR1 and CDR2 from the germline V gene are SGHVS and FQNEAQ. The V gene lost 3 bases and the J gene lost 1 base, with 9 bases spanning the gap. The CDR3 coding sequence is TGTGCCAGCAGCTTGGGGGCGGCGAACACTGAAGCTTTCTTT. The encoded protein is CASSLGAANTEAFF.

This clone occurred many times. The chain joins TRBV7-8 to TRBJ2-5, with D hard to call. In germline, CDR1 is SGHVS, CDR2 FQNEAQ. V lost 1 base and J lost 5, with 8 bases in between. The CDR3 consists of 13 residues. CDR3 amino acids: CASSLVSGETQYF. Here the CDR3 DNA reads TGTGCCAGCAGCTTAGTCTCTGGGGAGACCCAGTACTTC. The entire variable domain, with the rest obtained from reference TRBV7-8 and TRBJ2-5, is as follows: GAGVSQSPRYKVAKRGQDVALRCDPISGHVSLFWYQQALGQGPEFLTYFQNEAQLDKSGLPSDRFFAERPEGSVSTLKIQRTQQEDSAVYLCASSLVSGETQYFGPGTRLLVL.

This clone came up many times. The chain is built from TRBV24-1 and TRBJ1-1, with D possibly being TRBD1 (5 bases). Per germline, CDR1 KGHDR and CDR2 SFDVKD. The CDR3 spans 15 residues. V lost 4 bases to trimming and J lost 4 bases, with 15 bases between them. The CDR3 loop is CATSDSRTGPTEAFF. In DNA form, the CDR3 reads TGTGCCACCAGTGACTCTAGGACGGGACCCACTGAAGCTTTCTTT.

This clone was seen at least ten times. Other DNA sequences in this sample translate to the same CDR3. V gene TRBV7-9 combines with J gene TRBJ1-3; maybe TRBD1 (5 bases). Trimming left V 0 bases short and J 8 bases short, with 8 bases between. Germline lookup yields CDR1 SEHNR and CDR2 FQNEAQ (reference sequence). The CDR3 has 13 amino acids. The CDR3 DNA reads as TGTGCCAGCAGCTTAGCGCAAGGGGACACCATATATTTT. Amino acids: CASSLAQGDTIYF. The complete variable domain, with remaining parts taken from reference TRBV7-9 and TRBJ1-3, reads DTGVSQNPRHKITKRGQNVTFRCDPISEHNRLYWYRQTLGQGPEFLTYFQNEAQLEKSRLLSDRFSAERPKGSFSTLEIQRTEQGDSAMYLCASSLAQGDTIYFGEGSWLTVV.

There are a few counts of this clone. This may stem from a read error, because a much larger clone lies one nucleotide away. The V gene is TRBV2, the J gene TRBJ1-5, with TRBD1 as a possible D gene (5 bases). Germline V gives CDR1 SNHLY, CDR2 FYNNEI. The V end was cut by 8 bases, the J end by 4 bases, with 15 bases between. This CDR3 region has 14 residues. The CDR3 nucleotides are TGTGCCAGCTGGACATGGGGAATTAATCAGCCCCAGCATTTT. This codes for CASWTWGINQPQHF. The whole variable domain, remainder taken from reference TRBV2 and TRBJ1-5, is EPEVTQTPSHQVTQMGQEVILRCVPISNHLYFYWYRQILGQKVEFLVSFYNNEISEKSEIFDDQFSVERPDGSNFTLKIRSTKLEDSAMYFCASWTWGINQPQHFGDGTRLSIL.

This clone was found many times. The chain links TRBV20-1 to TRBJ2-1; 12 positions match TRBD2. The germline V gene encodes CDR1 DFQATT and CDR2 SNEGSKA (reference sequence). There are 16 residues in the CDR3. Trimming cost V 4 bases and J 8 bases; bases outside gene matches: 12. The CDR3, as DNA: TGCAGTGCTACCGAGACTAGCGGGAGTTTGGTCGATGAGCAGTTCTTC. Its translation is CSATETSGSLVDEQFF.

This clone was counted many times. Other DNA variants within this sample encode the same CDR3. The chain uses TRBV2 and TRBJ2-3; D call uncertain. The CDR3 extends over 13 amino acids. The V gene's germline CDR1 is SNHLY and CDR2 FYNNEI. V shed 3 bases and J shed 2 bases, with 6 bases lying between them. CDR3 region: CASSDLPTDTQYF. The CDR3 region has the DNA TGTGCCAGCAGTGACCTGCCCACAGATACGCAGTATTTT.

This clone showed up many times. This could be a read error, since a much larger clone is one nucleotide away. The V gene is TRBV27, the J gene TRBJ2-7; 13 bases line up with TRBD2. The CDR3 has 15 amino acids. Losses at the gene ends were 7 bases for V and 3 bases for J; bases not matched to a gene: 6. CDR1 is MNHEY, CDR2 SMNVEV, per germline (reference sequence). The CDR3 sequence is CASIPGLAGIYEQYF. CDR3 nucleotides: TGTGCCAGCATCCCGGGACTAGCGGGAATCTACGAGCAGTACTTC.

Many counts were recorded for this clone. The chain couples TRBV19 to TRBJ1-5; D gene uncertain. The V end lost 10 bases, the J end lost 1 base, and 11 bases lay between the germline ends. This CDR3 region has 13 residues. Germline V gene lookup returns CDR1 LNHDA and CDR2 SQIVND (reference sequence). The CDR3 region is CATQDWSNQPQHF. The CDR3 bases are TGTGCCACCCAGGACTGGAGCAATCAGCCCCAGCATTTT.